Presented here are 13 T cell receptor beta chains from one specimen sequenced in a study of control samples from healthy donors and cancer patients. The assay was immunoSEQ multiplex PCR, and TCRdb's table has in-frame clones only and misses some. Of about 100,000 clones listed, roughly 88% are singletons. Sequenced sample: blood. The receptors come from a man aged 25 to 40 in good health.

CDR3 nucleotide sequence: TGTGCCAGCAGCTTAGATGTGCTAGCGGGAGTTTTTGCAGATACGCAGTATTTT. Translation: CASSLDVLAGVFADTQYF. V and J are TRBV11-2 and TRBJ2-3; 10 bases fit TRBD2. The CDR3 sequence is 18 residues long. The V gene end was trimmed by 0 bases and the J gene end by 4 bases; junction bases not matched to a gene: 10. Germline V gene data show CDR1 as SGHAT and CDR2 as FQNNGV.

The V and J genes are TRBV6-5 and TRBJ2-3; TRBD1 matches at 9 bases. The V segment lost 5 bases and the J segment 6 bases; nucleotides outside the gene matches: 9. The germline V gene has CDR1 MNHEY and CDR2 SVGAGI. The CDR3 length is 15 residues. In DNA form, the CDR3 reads TGTGCCAGCAGTCGACAACAGGGGGCGACTGATACGCAGTATTTT. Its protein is CASSRQQGATDTQYF.

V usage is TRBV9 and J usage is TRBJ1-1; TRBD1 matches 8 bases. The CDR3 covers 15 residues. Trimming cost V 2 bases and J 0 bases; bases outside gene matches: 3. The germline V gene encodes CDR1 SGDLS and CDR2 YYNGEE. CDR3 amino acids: CASSVMTGVNTEAFF. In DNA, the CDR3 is TGTGCCAGCAGCGTCATGACAGGGGTGAACACTGAAGCTTTCTTT.

The CDR3 region has the DNA TGTGCCAGCAGCCCGCGGGGCGGGGCGGGGAATGAGCAGTTCTTC. This gives the protein CASSPRGGAGNEQFF. This chain joins TRBV7-9 and TRBJ2-1; D may be TRBD2 (6 bases). Trimming cost V 5 bases and J 7 bases, with 18 bases left between them. Germline-derived CDR1 and CDR2 are SEHNR and FQNEAQ (reference sequence). The length of the CDR3 is 15 residues.

CDR3 bases: TGCGCCAGCAGCTTGGCAGAAACCTACAATGAGCAGTTCTTC. This translates into CASSLAETYNEQFF. The rearrangement joins TRBV5-1 to TRBJ2-1; no clear D gene. Germline CDR1 is SGHRS and CDR2 is YFSETQ. This CDR3 is built from 14 residues. V was shortened by 0 bases and J by 2 bases, with 6 bases between the two germline ends. The entire variable domain, with the rest obtained from reference TRBV5-1 and TRBJ2-1, is as follows: KAGVTQTPRYLIKTRGQQVTLSCSPISGHRSVSWYQQTPGQGLQFLFEYFSETQRNKGNFPGRFSGRQFSNSRSEMNVSTLELGDSALYLCASSLAETYNEQFFGPGTRLTVL.

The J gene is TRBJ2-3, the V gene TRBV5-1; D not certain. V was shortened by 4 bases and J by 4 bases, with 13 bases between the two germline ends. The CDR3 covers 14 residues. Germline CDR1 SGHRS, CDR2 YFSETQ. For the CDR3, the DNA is TGCGCCAGCAGCCCCGCTGGTAGGCCAGATACGCAGTATTTT. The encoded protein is CASSPAGRPDTQYF.

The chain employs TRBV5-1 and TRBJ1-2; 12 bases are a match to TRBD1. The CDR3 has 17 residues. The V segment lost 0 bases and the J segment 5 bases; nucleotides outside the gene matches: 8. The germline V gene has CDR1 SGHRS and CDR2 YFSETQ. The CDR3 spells CASSLAGTGGLGYGYTF. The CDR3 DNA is TGCGCCAGCAGCTTGGCCGGGACAGGGGGCTTGGGATATGGCTACACCTTC.

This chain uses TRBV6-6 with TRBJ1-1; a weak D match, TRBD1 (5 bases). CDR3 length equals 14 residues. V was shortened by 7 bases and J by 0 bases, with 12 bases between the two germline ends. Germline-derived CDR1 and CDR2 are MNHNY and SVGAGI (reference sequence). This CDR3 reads CASTREGMNTEAFF. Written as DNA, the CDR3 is TGTGCCAGCACGCGGGAGGGGATGAACACTGAAGCTTTCTTT.

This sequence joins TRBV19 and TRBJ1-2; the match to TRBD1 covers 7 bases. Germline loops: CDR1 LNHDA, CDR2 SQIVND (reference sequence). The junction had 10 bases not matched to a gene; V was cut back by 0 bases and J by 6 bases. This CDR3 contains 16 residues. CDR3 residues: CASSIDSVAGGNGYTF. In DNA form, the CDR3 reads TGTGCCAGTAGTATAGATAGCGTGGCAGGGGGGAATGGCTACACCTTC. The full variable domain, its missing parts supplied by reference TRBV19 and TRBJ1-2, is DGGITQSPKYLFRKEGQNVTLSCEQNLNHDAMYWYRQDPGQGLRLIYYSQIVNDFQKGDIAEGYSVSREKKESFPLTVTSAQKNPTAFYLCASSIDSVAGGNGYTFGSGTRLTVV.

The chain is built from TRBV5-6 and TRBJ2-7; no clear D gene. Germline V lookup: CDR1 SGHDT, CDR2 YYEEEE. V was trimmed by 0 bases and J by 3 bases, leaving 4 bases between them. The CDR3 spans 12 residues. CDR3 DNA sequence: TGTGCCAGCAGCTTGGCCCGCTACGAGCAGTACTTC. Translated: CASSLARYEQYF. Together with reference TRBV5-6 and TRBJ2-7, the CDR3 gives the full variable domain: DAGVTQSPTHLIKTRGQQVTLRCSPKSGHDTVSWYQQALGQGPQFIFQYYEEEERQRGNFPDRFSGHQFPNYSSELNVNALLLGDSALYLCASSLARYEQYFGPGTRLTVT.

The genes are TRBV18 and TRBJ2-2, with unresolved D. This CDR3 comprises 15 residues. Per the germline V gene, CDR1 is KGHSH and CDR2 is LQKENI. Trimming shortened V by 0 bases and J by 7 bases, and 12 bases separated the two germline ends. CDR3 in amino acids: CASSPPSTPNGELFF. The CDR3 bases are TGTGCCAGCTCACCACCGTCGACTCCAAACGGGGAGCTGTTTTTT.

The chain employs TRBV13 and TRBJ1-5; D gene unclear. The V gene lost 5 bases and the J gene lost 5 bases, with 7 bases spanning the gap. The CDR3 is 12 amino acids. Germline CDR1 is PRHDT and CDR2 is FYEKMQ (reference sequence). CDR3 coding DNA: TGTGCCAGCAGCCGCGGGGATCAGCCCCAGCATTTT. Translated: CASSRGDQPQHF.

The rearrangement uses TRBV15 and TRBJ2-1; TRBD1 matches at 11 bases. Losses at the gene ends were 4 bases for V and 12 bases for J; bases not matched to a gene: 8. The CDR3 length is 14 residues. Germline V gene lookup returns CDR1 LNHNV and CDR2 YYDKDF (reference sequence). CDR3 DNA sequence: TGTGCCACCAGCAAGGGACAGGGGGGTTCTGGGCAGTTCTTC. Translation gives CATSKGQGGSGQFF.